This is a list of T cell receptor beta chains from one sample in a study of CD49a tissue-resident CD8 T cells in human skin. The method was immunoSEQ multiplex PCR; TCRdb's version includes in-frame clones alone and lacks a portion of them. The sample contains about 1,500 clones, around 62% of which appear only once. Sequenced material: CLA- CD8+ effector memory T cells sorted from blood. The receptors originated from a human donor in good health. Both conserved end residues are part of each CDR3. The order of the fields is CDR3 DNA, CDR3 protein, clone size, J gene, D gene, V gene. D genes are given only for firm matches. Only part of the rows carry a size: once, few, many, or a class if the clone is expanded.

DNA: TGTGCCAGCAGCGTCGGGTCGAACACTGAAGCTTTCTTT
CDR3: CASSVGSNTEAFF
size: few
J: TRBJ1-1
D: -
V: TRBV5-4

DNA: TGTGCCAGCAGCTTACAATTTTCGACGGGGGACGAGCAGTACTTC
CDR3: CASSLQFSTGDEQYF
size: -
J: TRBJ2-7
D: -
V: TRBV7-8

DNA: TGTGCCAGCAGTCTACGACAAGGTAGCAATCAGCCCCAGCATTTT
CDR3: CASSLRQGSNQPQHF
size: -
J: TRBJ1-5
D: -
V: TRBV27

DNA: TGTGCCAGCAGCCCGCTTCCACAGGGTAATGAGCAGTTCTTC
CDR3: CASSPLPQGNEQFF
size: -
J: TRBJ2-1
D: -
V: TRBV6-5

DNA: TGTGCCAGCAGTTTCGGGGACTCCATAGCCAAAAACATTCAGTACTTC
CDR3: CASSFGDSIAKNIQYF
size: -
J: TRBJ2-4
D: -
V: TRBV28

DNA: TGTGCCAGCAGTTACTCCCTAGCAGATACGCAGTATTTT
CDR3: CASSYSLADTQYF
size: -
J: TRBJ2-3
D: -
V: TRBV6-5

DNA: TGTGCCAGCAGCTTGGAGGGGGAATATGGCTACACCTTC
CDR3: CASSLEGEYGYTF
size: -
J: TRBJ1-2
D: -
V: TRBV5-6

DNA: TGTGCCAGCAGTGGCTCCCCCGGGTCCGGCAGTGAGCAGTTCTTC
CDR3: CASSGSPGSGSEQFF
size: -
J: TRBJ2-1
D: -
V: TRBV6-4

DNA: TGTGCCAGCAGAAACCAGGGACAGGTGACCGGGGAGCTGTTTTTT
CDR3: CASRNQGQVTGELFF
size: -
J: TRBJ2-2
D: TRBD1
V: TRBV6-5

DNA: TGTGCCAGCAGCCCCTCGGGGGGAGAGGTAGAGACCCAGTACTTC
CDR3: CASSPSGGEVETQYF
size: -
J: TRBJ2-5
D: TRBD2
V: TRBV9

DNA: TGCAGCTCGGGACAGCCGATGGGGACCCAGTACTTC
CDR3: CSSGQPMGTQYF
size: -
J: TRBJ2-5
D: TRBD1
V: TRBV29-1

DNA: TGTGCCAGCAGTGTAGCGGGAGGGGGGTACAATGAGCAGTTCTTC
CDR3: CASSVAGGGYNEQFF
size: large
J: TRBJ2-1
D: TRBD2
V: TRBV6-4

DNA: TGTGCCAGCAGTGAGATAAGTAGCGGCTACGAGCAGTACTTC
CDR3: CASSEISSGYEQYF
size: -
J: TRBJ2-7
D: -
V: TRBV6-1

DNA: TGTGCCAGCAGCTTAGTCGGGAGGGAGGTTGAGCAGTTCTTC
CDR3: CASSLVGREVEQFF
size: -
J: TRBJ2-1
D: TRBD2
V: TRBV7-9

DNA: TGCGCCAGCAGTGAATTTGGCATGACTGAAGCTTTCTTT
CDR3: CASSEFGMTEAFF
size: -
J: TRBJ1-1
D: -
V: TRBV10-2

DNA: TGTGCCAGCAGCGAAGGGGGGACAGGGGCATATGGCTACACCTTC
CDR3: CASSEGGTGAYGYTF
size: -
J: TRBJ1-2
D: TRBD1
V: TRBV6-1

DNA: TGTGCCAGCAGCAACGCTCTCCTAGCGGGGCTAGCCAAAAACATTCAGTACTTC
CDR3: CASSNALLAGLAKNIQYF
size: -
J: TRBJ2-4
D: TRBD2
V: TRBV7-9

DNA: TGTGCCATCAGCGAAGCGGGGGGGGGATCCGGAGAGCTGTTTTTT
CDR3: CAISEAGGGSGELFF
size: once
J: TRBJ2-2
D: TRBD2
V: TRBV10-3

DNA: TGTGCCAGCAGTGACTCGTGGCAGGGTTACAATGAGCAGTTCTTC
CDR3: CASSDSWQGYNEQFF
size: -
J: TRBJ2-1
D: -
V: TRBV6-4

DNA: TGCGCCAGCAGGACAGGGAATGAGCAGTTCTTC
CDR3: CASRTGNEQFF
size: few
J: TRBJ2-1
D: TRBD1
V: TRBV5-1

DNA: TGTGCCAGCAGCAAACACGCCAGGGTCTTGGGTTTCTTT
CDR3: CASSKHARVLGFF
size: medium-sized
J: TRBJ1-1
D: -
V: TRBV21-1

DNA: TGTGCCAGCAGTGCTCGACCAGCGGCGGACCTCCTGGAGACCCAGTACTTC
CDR3: CASSARPAADLLETQYF
size: few
J: TRBJ2-5
D: -
V: TRBV6-1

DNA: TGCGCCAGCAGTGAAGGACAGGGGGCCTTAGTCTATGAGCAGTTCTTC
CDR3: CASSEGQGALVYEQFF
size: -
J: TRBJ2-1
D: TRBD1
V: TRBV10-1

DNA: TGCGCCAGCAGAACGGGACAGCCCGGTTATGGCTACACCTTC
CDR3: CASRTGQPGYGYTF
size: -
J: TRBJ1-2
D: TRBD1
V: TRBV5-1

DNA: TGTGCCAGCAGTGAAGACGGGAGGGCCCAGGCAGATACGCAGTATTTT
CDR3: CASSEDGRAQADTQYF
size: -
J: TRBJ2-3
D: TRBD2
V: TRBV6-1

DNA: TGTGCCAGCGAACCGGGACAGGAGAATTCACCCCTCCACTTT
CDR3: CASEPGQENSPLHF
size: -
J: TRBJ1-6
D: TRBD1
V: TRBV6-1

DNA: TGTGCCAGCAGGTCTACGACAGGGGGATCGCAGCCCCAGCATTTT
CDR3: CASRSTTGGSQPQHF
size: few
J: TRBJ1-5
D: TRBD1
V: TRBV28

DNA: TGTGCCACCCCTTTAAATGAAAAACTGTTTTTT
CDR3: CATPLNEKLFF
size: large
J: TRBJ1-4
D: -
V: TRBV2

DNA: TGTGCCAGCAGTGACTCGCACTGGGGGGGTCCCTACGAGCAGTACTTC
CDR3: CASSDSHWGGPYEQYF
size: -
J: TRBJ2-7
D: TRBD2
V: TRBV25-1

DNA: TGTGCCAGCAGTGACAGGGAATACACTGAAGCTTTCTTT
CDR3: CASSDREYTEAFF
size: -
J: TRBJ1-1
D: -
V: TRBV25-1

DNA: TGCGCCAGCAGTCCCGAGGGGGTCCCCTCCTACAATGAGCAGTTCTTC
CDR3: CASSPEGVPSYNEQFF
size: -
J: TRBJ2-1
D: -
V: TRBV10-1